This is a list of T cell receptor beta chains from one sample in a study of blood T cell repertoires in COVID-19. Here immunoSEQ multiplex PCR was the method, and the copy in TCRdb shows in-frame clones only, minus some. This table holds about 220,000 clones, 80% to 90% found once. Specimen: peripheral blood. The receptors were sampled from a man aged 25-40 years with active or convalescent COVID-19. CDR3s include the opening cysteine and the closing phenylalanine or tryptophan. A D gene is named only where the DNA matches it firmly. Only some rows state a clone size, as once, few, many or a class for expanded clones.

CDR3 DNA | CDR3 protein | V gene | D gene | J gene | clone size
TGTGCCAGCAGTCTCGGGGGCGGGAGCTCCGAGCAGTACTTC | CASSLGGGSSEQYF | TRBV6-2/TRBV6-3 | . | TRBJ2-7 | .
TGTGCCAGCAGTTTATCCGGAAGCGGGAGGGCCGGGGAGCAGTACTTC | CASSLSGSGRAGEQYF | TRBV27 | TRBD2 | TRBJ2-7 | .
TGTGCCAGTAGTTCCGGGACAGGAGTAGGAAACACCATATATTTT | CASSSGTGVGNTIYF | TRBV19 | TRBD1 | TRBJ1-3 | once
TGTGCCAGCAGCCCAACAGCCGGGACTGCCCCCACAGATACGCAGTATTTT | CASSPTAGTAPTDTQYF | TRBV7-3 | . | TRBJ2-3 | .
TGCGCCAGCAGCCAAGCCCAGGGGGCCAGGGGAAACACCATATATTTT | CASSQAQGARGNTIYF | TRBV4-1 | TRBD1 | TRBJ1-3 | .
TGTGCCAGCAGCCCCCTACAGGGGAGTCAGTTCTTC | CASSPLQGSQFF | TRBV3-1/TRBV3-2 | TRBD1 | TRBJ2-1 | .
TGTGCCACCACGCGGACCAGGGAGGTTCGGGAGCAATTCTTC | CATTRTREVREQFF | TRBV15 | . | TRBJ2-1 | once
TGTGCCAGCACCGCCAGGGGGCTAGACACTGAAGCTTTCTTT | CASTARGLDTEAFF | TRBV6-5 | TRBD1 | TRBJ1-1 | .
TGTGCCAGCAGGAGGACAGGGGGTACGAACACTGAAGCTTTCTTT | CASRRTGGTNTEAFF | TRBV28 | TRBD1 | TRBJ1-1 | .
TGTGCCAGCTCACCAGAGATGAACACTGAAGCTTTCTTT | CASSPEMNTEAFF | TRBV18 | . | TRBJ1-1 | .
TGTGCCACCAGCAGAGATCGCGGGGGCGGTGGTACAGATACGCAGTATTTT | CATSRDRGGGGTDTQYF | TRBV15 | . | TRBJ2-3 | .
TGTGCCACCAGCAGAGAGGGCAAGAACACTGAAGCTTTCTTT | CATSREGKNTEAFF | TRBV15 | . | TRBJ1-1 | .
TGTGCCAGCAGCTTAGTAAGGAGGTCTAGCGGGAGGGCCGTTCCCGAGCAGTACTTC | CASSLVRRSSGRAVPEQYF | TRBV7-2 | TRBD2 | TRBJ2-7 | .
TGTGCCAGTAGCAAATCTATAGCGGGACTCAACAATGAGCAGTTCTTC | CASSKSIAGLNNEQFF | TRBV19 | TRBD2 | TRBJ2-1 | .
TGTGCCAGCAGCCAGGCCGGGACTAGCGGGAGTGCGAGGTCCTACAATGAGCAGTTCTTC | CASSQAGTSGSARSYNEQFF | TRBV4-2 | TRBD2 | TRBJ2-1 | .
TGCGCCAGCAGCTTACCTCCGGGACAGACATGGAGGGATACGCAGTATTTT | CASSLPPGQTWRDTQYF | TRBV5-1 | TRBD1 | TRBJ2-3 | once
TGCGCCAGCAGCTTGGTTGCCCAGGAAGAAGCTTTCTTT | CASSLVAQEEAFF | TRBV5-1 | . | TRBJ1-1 | .
TGCGCCAGCAGCTTGACAGGGGACGCAGATACGCAGTATTTT | CASSLTGDADTQYF | TRBV5-1 | TRBD1 | TRBJ2-3 | .
TGTGCCATCAGTGAAACAGGAGGGACCTACGAGCAGTACTTC | CAISETGGTYEQYF | TRBV10-3 | . | TRBJ2-7 | .
TGTGCCAGCTCCGGGACACTGCAAGAGACCCAGTACTTC | CASSGTLQETQYF | TRBV18 | . | TRBJ2-5 | .
TGTGCCAGCAGGATACCGGGACAGCTCTCTTTCTTT | CASRIPGQLSFF | TRBV28 | TRBD1 | TRBJ1-1 | .
TGCGCCAGCAGCTTGGCCCTTGTCCCTAGCGGGGCTTACGAGCAGTACTTC | CASSLALVPSGAYEQYF | TRBV5-1 | TRBD2 | TRBJ2-7 | .
TGTGCCAGCAGCTTTGGAGCTAGCGGGGGTAATGAGCAGTTCTTC | CASSFGASGGNEQFF | TRBV5-4 | TRBD2 | TRBJ2-1 | .
TGTGCCAGCAGGGAAAGACAGGGTGAGAACACTGAAGCTTTCTTT | CASRERQGENTEAFF | TRBV2 | TRBD1 | TRBJ1-1 | once
TGTGCCACCAGTGAGCCGCCAGGGGGAGGCACTGAAGCTTTCTTT | CATSEPPGGGTEAFF | TRBV24-1 | TRBD1 | TRBJ1-1 | .
TGTGCCAGTACTGGGGGGAATTCACCCCTCCACTTT | CASTGGNSPLHF | TRBV19 | . | TRBJ1-6 | once
TGTGCCTCGGGCAGGGGCAATCAGCCCCAGCATTTT | CASGRGNQPQHF | TRBV30 | . | TRBJ1-5 | few
TGTGCCAGCAGCGGACGTACAGGGGACACCGGGGAGCTGTTTTTT | CASSGRTGDTGELFF | TRBV9 | TRBD1 | TRBJ2-2 | .
TGTGCCAGCAGCCAAGGGACAATTGAAAATGAGCAGTTCTTC | CASSQGTIENEQFF | TRBV3-1/TRBV3-2 | . | TRBJ2-1 | few
TGTGCCAGCAGCCCAGACAGGGGGGGAGCCTACGAGCAGTACTTC | CASSPDRGGAYEQYF | TRBV7-2 | TRBD1 | TRBJ2-7 | .
TGCAGTGCTAGTTCGGGAGTAACAGATACGCAGTATTTT | CSASSGVTDTQYF | TRBV20-1 | . | TRBJ2-3 | .
TGCAGCGTTGAAGACCCGGGGTCTGAAGCTTTCTTT | CSVEDPGSEAFF | TRBV29-1 | . | TRBJ1-1 | few
TGTGCCAGCAGCTTAGGACTCCGGCTAGCGGCCGACAATGAGCAGTTCTTC | CASSLGLRLAADNEQFF | TRBV7-3 | TRBD2 | TRBJ2-1 | once
TGTGCCAGCAGCGACGGGACTAGCGGGAGGTTGCAGTTCTTC | CASSDGTSGRLQFF | TRBV7-2 | TRBD2 | TRBJ2-1 | .
TGCGCCAGCAGCCTTAGGACAGTTGATAATTCACCCCTCCACTTT | CASSLRTVDNSPLHF | TRBV4-1 | . | TRBJ1-6 | .
TGTGCCAGCAGTCTCAGGACAGGGGGAGCTTTCTTT | CASSLRTGGAFF | TRBV28 | TRBD1 | TRBJ1-1 | .
TGTGCCAGCGTTGAAGGGCGGCGGGAGCAGTTCTTC | CASVEGRREQFF | TRBV2 | . | TRBJ2-1 | .
TGCGCCAGCAGCTACTCAAGCTTAGACAGGGAAGGCTACGAGCAGTACTTC | CASSYSSLDREGYEQYF | TRBV5-1 | TRBD1 | TRBJ2-7 | .
TGTGCCAGCAGTAGGGCGGGGAGCGAAAACACCGGGGAGCTGTTTTTT | CASSRAGSENTGELFF | TRBV6-6 | . | TRBJ2-2 | .
TGTGCCAGCAGTTTAGGGGGACTGTTAAACTATGGCTACACCTTC | CASSLGGLLNYGYTF | TRBV28 | . | TRBJ1-2 | .